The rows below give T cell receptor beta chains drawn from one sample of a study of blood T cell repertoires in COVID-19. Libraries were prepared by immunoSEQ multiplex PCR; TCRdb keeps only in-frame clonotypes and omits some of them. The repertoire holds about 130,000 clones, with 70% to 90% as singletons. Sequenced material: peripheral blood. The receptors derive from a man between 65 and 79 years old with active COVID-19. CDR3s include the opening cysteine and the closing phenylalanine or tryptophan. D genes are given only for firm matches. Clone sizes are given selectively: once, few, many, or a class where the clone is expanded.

CASSSRPGPQHF	TGTGCCAGCAGTTCCCGGCCGGGACCCCAGCATTTT	TRBV28	-	-	TRBJ1-5	12
CASSPGLNNEQFF	TGTGCCAGCTCACCGGGACTCAACAATGAGCAGTTCTTC	TRBV18	-	-	TRBJ2-1	13
CASTPDRTYGYTF	TGTGCCAGCACCCCGGACAGGACGTATGGCTACACCTTC	TRBV12-3/TRBV12-4	-	TRBD1	TRBJ1-2	13
CASSYPGQGNYGYTF	TGTGCCAGCAGTTACCCGGGACAGGGCAACTATGGCTACACCTTC	TRBV6-5	-	TRBD1	TRBJ1-2	15
CAWSAGLLSNQPQHF	TGTGCCTGGAGTGCAGGACTGCTTAGCAATCAGCCCCAGCATTTT	TRBV30	-	-	TRBJ1-5	15
CASSLAERDGYTF	TGTGCCAGCAGCTTAGCAGAGAGGGATGGCTACACCTTC	TRBV7-9	-	-	TRBJ1-2	13
CAWSVQDRRDEKLFF	TGTGCCTGGAGTGTACAGGACAGAAGAGATGAAAAACTGTTTTTT	TRBV30	-	-	TRBJ1-4	15
CASSQARDLAFF	TGTGCCAGCAGCCAAGCGAGGGATCTCGCTTTCTTT	TRBV3-1/TRBV3-2	-	-	TRBJ1-1	12
CASSHSEGPGSSYNEQFF	TGTGCCAGCAGCCACTCGGAAGGGCCGGGGAGCTCCTACAATGAGCAGTTCTTC	TRBV9	-	-	TRBJ2-1	18
CASSLSGSPRETQYF	TGCGCCAGCAGCCTCTCCGGGTCCCCGAGGGAGACCCAGTACTTC	TRBV5-1	-	-	TRBJ2-5	15
CASSSQRGGVSFF	TGTGCCAGCAGCTCTCAACGGGGAGGGGTGTCTTTCTTT	TRBV11-2	-	-	TRBJ1-1	13
CASSWGREPSTDTQYF	TGTGCCAGCAGTTGGGGGCGGGAGCCAAGCACAGATACGCAGTATTTT	TRBV6-6	few	-	TRBJ2-3	16
CASSLTYSRNTEAFF	TGTGCCAGCAGTTTAACTTACAGCCGGAACACTGAAGCTTTCTTT	TRBV28	-	-	TRBJ1-1	15
CASSRSGATPGELFF	TGTGCCAGCAGCCGTTCAGGGGCGACACCCGGGGAGCTGTTTTTT	TRBV14	once	-	TRBJ2-2	15
CASSPLRTTGGWNTEAFF	TGTGCCAGCAGTCCATTACGGACGACAGGGGGGTGGAACACTGAAGCTTTCTTT	TRBV27	-	TRBD1	TRBJ1-1	18
CASSLIAGGSGYEQYF	TGTGCCAGCAGCTTAATAGCGGGAGGATCGGGCTACGAGCAGTACTTC	TRBV11-2	once	TRBD2	TRBJ2-7	16
CASTKPPTEQYF	TGCGCCAGCACAAAACCCCCGACAGAGCAGTACTTC	TRBV10-1	-	-	TRBJ2-7	12
CAISEDGAGGSTDTQYF	TGTGCCATCAGTGAGGATGGAGCGGGAGGTAGCACAGATACGCAGTATTTT	TRBV10-3	-	TRBD2	TRBJ2-3	17
CSVGTGSNEKLFF	TGCAGCGTCGGGACAGGGTCTAATGAAAAACTGTTTTTT	TRBV29-1	-	TRBD1	TRBJ1-4	13
CASSVAGGGTEAFF	TGTGCCAGCAGCGTAGCCGGGGGGGGCACTGAAGCTTTCTTT	TRBV9	-	-	TRBJ1-1	14
CATSDSGLAGVVDTQYF	TGTGCCACCAGTGACTCGGGACTAGCGGGAGTGGTAGATACGCAGTATTTT	TRBV24-1	-	TRBD2	TRBJ2-3	17
CASSSRDRGRYEQYF	TGTGCCAGCAGCTCCCGGGACAGGGGGCGCTACGAGCAGTACTTC	TRBV11-2	-	TRBD1	TRBJ2-7	15
CASSPLTAGVEAYEQYF	TGTGCCAGCAGCCCGTTGACAGCGGGGGTTGAAGCCTACGAGCAGTACTTC	TRBV7-9	-	TRBD2	TRBJ2-7	17
CASGIFPGQGSSWAFF	TGTGCCAGCGGCATCTTTCCGGGACAGGGGTCATCGTGGGCTTTCTTT	TRBV27	-	TRBD1	TRBJ1-1	16
CASISGGAVQAETQYF	TGTGCCAGCATTTCAGGAGGGGCGGTTCAAGCAGAGACCCAGTACTTC	TRBV7-9	-	-	TRBJ2-5	16
CATFTGLITDTQYF	TGTGCCACCTTCACGGGACTCATCACAGATACGCAGTATTTT	TRBV10-3	once	-	TRBJ2-3	14
CASSIGGQGFSYEQYF	TGTGCCAGCAGTATAGGGGGACAGGGGTTCTCCTACGAGCAGTACTTC	TRBV27	-	TRBD1	TRBJ2-7	16
CASSPPSTGTTNTEAFF	TGTGCCAGCTCACCACCGTCTACCGGGACTACGAACACTGAAGCTTTCTTT	TRBV18	-	-	TRBJ1-1	17
CASSIRTAGGTGELFF	TGTGCCAGCAGCATTCGGACAGCCGGGGGGACCGGGGAGCTGTTTTTT	TRBV11-2	-	-	TRBJ2-2	16
CASSPSYRNTEAFF	TGTGCCAGCTCACCCTCTTACAGGAACACTGAAGCTTTCTTT	TRBV18	-	-	TRBJ1-1	14
CAWSDERYGTQYF	TGTGCCTGGAGTGATGAGCGGTATGGGACCCAGTACTTC	TRBV30	-	-	TRBJ2-5	13
CASMGSSYEQYF	TGTGCCAGTATGGGCAGCTCCTACGAGCAGTACTTC	TRBV19	-	-	TRBJ2-7	12
CASSLLAGVKEQYF	TGTGCCAGCAGTTTGCTAGCGGGAGTCAAAGAGCAGTACTTC	TRBV28	-	TRBD2	TRBJ2-7	14
CASSLETTNYGYTF	TGTGCCAGTAGTTTAGAAACAACTAACTATGGCTACACCTTC	TRBV19	-	-	TRBJ1-2	14
CASSSSGDGNTIYF	TGTGCCAGCAGTTCCTCGGGGGACGGAAACACCATATATTTT	TRBV7-2	once	-	TRBJ1-3	14
CASSLGGARGELFF	TGTGCCAGCAGTTTGGGAGGGGCGAGGGGGGAGCTGTTTTTT	TRBV27	-	TRBD2	TRBJ2-2	14
CASSPRGAGGFYEQYF	TGCGCCAGCAGCCCCCGGGGAGCGGGAGGGTTCTACGAGCAGTACTTC	TRBV4-1	-	TRBD2	TRBJ2-7	16
CAWGTERNYGYTF	TGTGCCTGGGGGACAGAGAGGAACTATGGCTACACCTTC	TRBV30	-	TRBD1	TRBJ1-2	13
CASRENGKSYEQYF	TGTGCCAGCAGGGAAAACGGGAAATCCTACGAGCAGTACTTC	TRBV2	-	-	TRBJ2-7	14
CASSVGGTDSSGNTIYF	TGTGCCAGCAGCGTAGGAGGCACAGACAGCTCTGGAAACACCATATATTTT	TRBV9	-	-	TRBJ1-3	17